This TCR beta chain was sequenced in a study of T cell repertoires in cytomegalovirus infection. On the study more broadly: Use of recently identified HLA-C-restricted and well-studied HLA-B-restricted CMV epitopes was part of the study. Public TCR beta signatures marked donors with CMV infection and the matching HLA. Study-wide results and caveats: Identification of carriers of CMV plus the relevant HLA was performed using cumulative public TCR beta family frequency. Dominating the ex vivo response were TCR beta clonotypes that were CMV-specific and HLA-C-restricted.

V lost 4 bases and J 2 bases, leaving 12 bases between the germline ends. Germline-derived CDR1 and CDR2 are MNHEY and SMNVEV (reference sequence). CDR3 length: 15 residues. In TCRdb, the reads were re-called with MiXCR into one record per CDR3 protein. The sample yields some 46,000 distinct CDR3 sequences, around 18% seen once. Of note for this clonotype: Antigen: not known.

The receptor was isolated from a human donor in good health (CMV status not recorded). Some clones in this sample may be carry-over from other donors' samples. This chain connects TRBV27 to TRBJ1-5; unclear D gene. The source was CD8+ T cells from cultured PBMCs, collected from culture after CMV antigen stimulation. For the CDR3, the DNA is TGTGCCAGCAGTTCCGGGATTTATGGCAATCAGCCCCAGCATTTT. The encoded protein is CASSSGIYGNQPQHF.